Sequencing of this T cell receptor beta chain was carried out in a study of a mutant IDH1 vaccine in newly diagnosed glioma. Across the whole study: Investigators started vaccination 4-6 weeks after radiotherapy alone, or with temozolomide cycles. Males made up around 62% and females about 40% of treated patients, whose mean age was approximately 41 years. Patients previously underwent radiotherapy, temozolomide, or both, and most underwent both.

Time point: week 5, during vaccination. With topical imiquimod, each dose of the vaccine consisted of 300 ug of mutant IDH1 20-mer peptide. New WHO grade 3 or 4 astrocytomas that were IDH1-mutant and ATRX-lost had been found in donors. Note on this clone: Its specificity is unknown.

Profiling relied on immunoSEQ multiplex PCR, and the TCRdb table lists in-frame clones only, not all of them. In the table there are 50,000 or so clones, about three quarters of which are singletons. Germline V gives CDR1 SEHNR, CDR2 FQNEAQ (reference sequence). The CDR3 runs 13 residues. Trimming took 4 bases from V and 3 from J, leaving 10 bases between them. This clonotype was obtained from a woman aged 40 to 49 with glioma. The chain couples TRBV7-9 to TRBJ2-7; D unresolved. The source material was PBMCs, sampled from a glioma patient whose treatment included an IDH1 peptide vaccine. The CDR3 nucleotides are TGTGCCAGCAGCTGGGCAACGGACTACGAGCAGTACTTC. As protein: CASSWATDYEQYF.